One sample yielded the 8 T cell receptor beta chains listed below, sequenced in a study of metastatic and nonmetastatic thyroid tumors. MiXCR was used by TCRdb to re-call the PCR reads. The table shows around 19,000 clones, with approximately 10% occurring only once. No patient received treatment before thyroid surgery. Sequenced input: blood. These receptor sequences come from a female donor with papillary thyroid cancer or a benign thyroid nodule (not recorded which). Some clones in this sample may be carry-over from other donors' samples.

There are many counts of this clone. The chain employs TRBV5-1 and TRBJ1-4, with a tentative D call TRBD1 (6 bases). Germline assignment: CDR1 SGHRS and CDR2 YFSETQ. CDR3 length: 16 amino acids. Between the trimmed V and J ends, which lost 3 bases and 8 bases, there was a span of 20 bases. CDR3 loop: CASSWEGGAFAEKLFF. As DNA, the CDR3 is TGCGCCAGCAGCTGGGAAGGGGGGGCGTTCGCGGAAAAACTGTTTTTT.

The CDR3 protein is CASSLREYNEQFF. CDR3 nucleotides: TGTGCCAGCAGCTTAAGGGAGTACAATGAGCAGTTCTTC. The genes are TRBV7-3 and TRBJ2-1; possibly TRBD2 for D (5 bases). V lost 1 base and J lost 4, with 5 bases in between. Germline V gene lookup returns CDR1 SGHTA and CDR2 FQGTGA. The CDR3 totals 13 residues. The whole variable domain, remainder taken from reference TRBV7-3 and TRBJ2-1, is GAGVSQTPSNKVTEKGKYVELRCDPISGHTALYWYRQSLGQGPEFLIYFQGTGAADDSGLPNDRFFAVRPEGSVSTLKIQRTERGDSAVYLCASSLREYNEQFFGPGTRLTVL.

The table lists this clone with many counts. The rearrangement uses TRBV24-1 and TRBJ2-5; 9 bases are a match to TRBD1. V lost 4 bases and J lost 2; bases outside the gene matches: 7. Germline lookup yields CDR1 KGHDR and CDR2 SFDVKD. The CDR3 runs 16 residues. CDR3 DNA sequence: TGTGCCACCAGTGACCAGGGACAGGGCGGACAAGAGACCCAGTACTTC. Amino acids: CATSDQGQGGQETQYF.

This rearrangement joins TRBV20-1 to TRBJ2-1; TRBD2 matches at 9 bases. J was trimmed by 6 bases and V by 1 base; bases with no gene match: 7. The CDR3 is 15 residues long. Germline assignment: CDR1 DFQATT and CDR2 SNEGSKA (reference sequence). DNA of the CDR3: TGCAGTGCTAGAGGACTAGCGGCTTACCGCAATGAGCAGTTCTTC. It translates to CSARGLAAYRNEQFF.

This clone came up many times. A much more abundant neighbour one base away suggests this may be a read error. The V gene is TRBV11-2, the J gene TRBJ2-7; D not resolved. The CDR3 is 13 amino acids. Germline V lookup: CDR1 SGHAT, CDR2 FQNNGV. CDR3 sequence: CVSTQSHQAEQYF. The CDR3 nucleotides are TGTGTCAGCACCCAATCCCACCAGGCCGAGCAGTACTTC.

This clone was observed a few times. The chain's CDR3 is CASSQADSRETQYF. CDR3 nucleotides: TGTGCCAGCAGCCAAGCTGACAGTCGAGAGACCCAGTACTTC. The genes are TRBV7-8 and TRBJ2-5, with D possibly TRBD1 on 5 matching bases. Deletions cut 5 bases from V and 4 bases from J, with 14 bases between. This CDR3 contains 14 residues. From germline, CDR1 is SGHVS and CDR2 FQNEAQ.

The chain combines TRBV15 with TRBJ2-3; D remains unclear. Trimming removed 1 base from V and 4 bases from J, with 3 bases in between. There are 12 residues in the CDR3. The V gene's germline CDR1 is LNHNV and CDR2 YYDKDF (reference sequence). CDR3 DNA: TGTGCCACCAGCAGAGGGCCAGATACGCAGTATTTT. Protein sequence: CATSRGPDTQYF.

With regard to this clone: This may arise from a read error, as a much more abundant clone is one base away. The CDR3 sequence: CASSPSSVAWETQCF. CDR3 DNA: TGCGCCAGCAGCCCCTCCTCGGTAGCCTGGGAGACCCAGTGCTTC. The genes are TRBV4-1 and TRBJ2-5; the D gene is possibly TRBD2 (5 bases). CDR1 is MGHRA and CDR2 is YSYEKL in the germline V gene. The CDR3 covers 15 residues.